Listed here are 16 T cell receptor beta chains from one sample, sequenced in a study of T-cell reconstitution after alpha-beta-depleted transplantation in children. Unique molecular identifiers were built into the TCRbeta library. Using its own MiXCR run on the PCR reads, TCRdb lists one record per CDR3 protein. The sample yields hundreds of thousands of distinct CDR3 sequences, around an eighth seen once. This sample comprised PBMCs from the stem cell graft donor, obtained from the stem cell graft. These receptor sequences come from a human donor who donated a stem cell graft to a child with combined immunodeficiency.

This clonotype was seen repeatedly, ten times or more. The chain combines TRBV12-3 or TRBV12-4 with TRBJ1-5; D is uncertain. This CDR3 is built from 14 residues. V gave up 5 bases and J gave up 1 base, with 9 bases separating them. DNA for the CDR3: TGTGCCAGCAGTGCCACAGTGAGCAATCAGCCCCAGCATTTT. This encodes CASSATVSNQPQHF.

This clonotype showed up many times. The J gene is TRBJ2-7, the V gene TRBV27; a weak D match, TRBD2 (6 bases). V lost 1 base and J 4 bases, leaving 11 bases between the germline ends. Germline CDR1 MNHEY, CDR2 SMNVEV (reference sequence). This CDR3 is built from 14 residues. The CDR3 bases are TGTGCCAGCAGTTTATACTTTCGGGGGTACGAGCAGTACTTC. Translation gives CASSLYFRGYEQYF.

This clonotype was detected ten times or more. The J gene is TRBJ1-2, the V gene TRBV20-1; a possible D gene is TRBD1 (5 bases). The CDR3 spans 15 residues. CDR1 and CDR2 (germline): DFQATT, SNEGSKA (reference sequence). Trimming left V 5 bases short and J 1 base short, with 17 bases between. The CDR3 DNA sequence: TGCAGTGCTCCCTCGGCGCGGGGGGGTAACTATGGCTACACCTTC. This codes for CSAPSARGGNYGYTF.

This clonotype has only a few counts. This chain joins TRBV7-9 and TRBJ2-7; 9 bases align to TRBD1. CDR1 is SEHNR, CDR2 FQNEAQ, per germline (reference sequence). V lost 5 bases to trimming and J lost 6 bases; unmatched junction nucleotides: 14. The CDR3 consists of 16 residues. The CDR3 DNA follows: TGTGCCAGCAGCCCCCCACCGGGACAGGGCAAGCGCGAGCAGTACTTC. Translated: CASSPPPGQGKREQYF.

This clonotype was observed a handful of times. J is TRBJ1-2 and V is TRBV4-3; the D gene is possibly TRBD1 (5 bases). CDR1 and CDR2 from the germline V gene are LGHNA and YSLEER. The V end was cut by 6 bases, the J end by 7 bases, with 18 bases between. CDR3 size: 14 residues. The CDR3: CASSPETRDPGYTF. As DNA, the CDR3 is TGCGCCAGCAGTCCAGAGACCAGGGATCCTGGCTACACCTTC.

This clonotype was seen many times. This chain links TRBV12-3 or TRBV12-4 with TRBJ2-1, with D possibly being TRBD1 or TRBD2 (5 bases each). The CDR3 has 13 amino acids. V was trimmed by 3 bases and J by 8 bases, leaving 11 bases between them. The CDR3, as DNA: TGTGCCAGCAGTTTCTTTGGGGGAGATGAGCAGTTCTTC. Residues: CASSFFGGDEQFF.

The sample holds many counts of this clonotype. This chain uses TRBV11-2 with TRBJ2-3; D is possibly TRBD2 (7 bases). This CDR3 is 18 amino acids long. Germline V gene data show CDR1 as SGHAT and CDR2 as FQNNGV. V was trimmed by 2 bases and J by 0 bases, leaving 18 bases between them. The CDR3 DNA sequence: TGTGCCAGCAGCTTACGGGGGCGCGGGGGACCTAGCACAGATACGCAGTATTTT. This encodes CASSLRGRGGPSTDTQYF.

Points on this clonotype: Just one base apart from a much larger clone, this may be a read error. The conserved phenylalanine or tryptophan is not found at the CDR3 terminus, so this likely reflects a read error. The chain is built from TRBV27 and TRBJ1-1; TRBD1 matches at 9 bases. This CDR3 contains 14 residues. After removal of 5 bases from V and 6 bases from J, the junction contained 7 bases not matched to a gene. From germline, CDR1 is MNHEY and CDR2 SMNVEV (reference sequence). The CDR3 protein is CASSLTGTGSEAFY. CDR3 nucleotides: TGTGCCAGCAGTCTGACCGGGACAGGGTCTGAAGCTTTCTAT.

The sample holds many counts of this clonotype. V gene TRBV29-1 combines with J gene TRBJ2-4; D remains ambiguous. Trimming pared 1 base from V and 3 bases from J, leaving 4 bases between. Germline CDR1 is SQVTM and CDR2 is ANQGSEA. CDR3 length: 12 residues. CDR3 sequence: CSVEGDKNIQYF. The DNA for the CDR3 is TGCAGCGTTGAAGGAGACAAAAACATTCAGTACTTC.

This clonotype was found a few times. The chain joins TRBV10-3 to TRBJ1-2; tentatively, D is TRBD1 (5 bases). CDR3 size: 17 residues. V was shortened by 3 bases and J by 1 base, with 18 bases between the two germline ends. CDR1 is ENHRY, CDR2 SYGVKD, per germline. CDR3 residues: CAISDPGGSTLNYGYTF. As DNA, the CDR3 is TGTGCCATCAGTGACCCGGGGGGGAGTACCCTTAACTATGGCTACACCTTC.

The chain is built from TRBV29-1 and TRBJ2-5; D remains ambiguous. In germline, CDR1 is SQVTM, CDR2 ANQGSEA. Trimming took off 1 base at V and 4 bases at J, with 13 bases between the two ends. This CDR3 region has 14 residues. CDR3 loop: CSVEGRAFRETQYF. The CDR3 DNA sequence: TGCAGCGTTGAAGGTCGGGCCTTTAGAGAGACCCAGTACTTC.

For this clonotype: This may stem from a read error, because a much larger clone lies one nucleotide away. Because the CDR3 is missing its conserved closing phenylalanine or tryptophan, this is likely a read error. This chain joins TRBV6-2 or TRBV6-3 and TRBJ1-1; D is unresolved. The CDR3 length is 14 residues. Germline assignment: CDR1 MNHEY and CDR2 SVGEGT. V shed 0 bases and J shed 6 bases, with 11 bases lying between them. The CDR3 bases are TGTGCCAGCAGTTACTCGCCCACGACACCTGAAGCTTTCTCT. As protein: CASSYSPTTPEAFS.

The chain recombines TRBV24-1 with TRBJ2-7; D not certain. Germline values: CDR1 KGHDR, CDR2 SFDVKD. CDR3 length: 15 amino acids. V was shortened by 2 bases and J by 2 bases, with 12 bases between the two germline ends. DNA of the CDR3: TGTGCCACCAGTGATTCCCGGGTTATCCCCTACGAGCAGTACTTC. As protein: CATSDSRVIPYEQYF.

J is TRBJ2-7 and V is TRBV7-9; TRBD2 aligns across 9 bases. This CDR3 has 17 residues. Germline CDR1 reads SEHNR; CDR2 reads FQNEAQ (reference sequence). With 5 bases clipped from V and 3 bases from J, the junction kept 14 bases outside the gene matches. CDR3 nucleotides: TGTGCCAGCAGCCACGGACGTGGACTAGCGTCTTACTACGAGCAGTACTTC. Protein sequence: CASSHGRGLASYYEQYF.

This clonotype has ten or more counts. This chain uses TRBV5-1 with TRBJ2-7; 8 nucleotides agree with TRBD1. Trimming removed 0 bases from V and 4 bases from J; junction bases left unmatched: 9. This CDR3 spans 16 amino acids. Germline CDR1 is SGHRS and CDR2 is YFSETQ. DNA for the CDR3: TGCGCCAGCAGCTTGGGGGCGCAGGGGGCTGTGTACGAGCAGTACTTC. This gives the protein CASSLGAQGAVYEQYF.

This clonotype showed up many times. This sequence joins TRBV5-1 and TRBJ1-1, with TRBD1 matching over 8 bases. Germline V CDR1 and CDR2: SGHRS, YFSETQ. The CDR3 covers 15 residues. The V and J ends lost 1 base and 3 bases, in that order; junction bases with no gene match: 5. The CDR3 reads CASSLYRTGYTEAFF. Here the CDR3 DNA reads TGCGCCAGCAGCTTGTATCGGACAGGGTACACTGAAGCTTTCTTT.